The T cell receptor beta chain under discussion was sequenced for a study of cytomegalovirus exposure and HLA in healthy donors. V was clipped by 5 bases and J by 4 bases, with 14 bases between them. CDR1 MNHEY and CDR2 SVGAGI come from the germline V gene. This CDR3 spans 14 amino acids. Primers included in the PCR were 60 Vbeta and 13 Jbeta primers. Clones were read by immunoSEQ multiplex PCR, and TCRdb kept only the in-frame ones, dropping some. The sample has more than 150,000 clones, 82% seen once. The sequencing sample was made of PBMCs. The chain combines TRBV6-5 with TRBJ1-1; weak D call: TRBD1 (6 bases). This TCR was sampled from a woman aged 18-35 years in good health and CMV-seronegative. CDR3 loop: CASSAGQTFTEAFF. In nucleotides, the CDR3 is TGTGCCAGCAGTGCCGGACAGACTTTCACTGAAGCTTTCTTT.